These 25 T cell receptor beta chains originate from one sample sequenced in a study of blood T cell repertoires in COVID-19. Here immunoSEQ multiplex PCR was the method, and the copy in TCRdb shows in-frame clones only, minus some. The table lists over 30,000 clones, 90% of them singletons. The sample taken for sequencing was peripheral blood. Receptor source: a man between 70 and 80 years old with acute or convalescent COVID-19.

The genes are TRBV3-1 (or the pseudogene TRBV3-2) and TRBJ1-5; D remains unclear. V gave up 5 bases and J gave up 4 bases, with 18 bases separating them. The germline V gene has CDR1 LGHDT and CDR2 YNNKEL (reference sequence). CDR3 length equals 16 residues. The CDR3: CASSAEAPNLNQPQHF. In DNA, the CDR3 is TGTGCCAGCAGCGCTGAGGCTCCTAACTTAAATCAGCCCCAGCATTTT.

The chain couples TRBV10-3 to TRBJ2-5; TRBD2 is a possible D gene (6 bases). Germline CDR1 ENHRY, CDR2 SYGVKD. Trimming pared 3 bases from V and 0 bases from J, leaving 8 bases between. CDR3 length: 14 residues. CDR3 amino acids: CAISDAGYQETQYF. CDR3 nucleotides: TGTGCCATCAGTGATGCGGGGTACCAAGAGACCCAGTACTTC.

The rearrangement joins TRBV28 to TRBJ1-1, with 7 bases matching TRBD1. V gave up 7 bases and J gave up 0 bases; unmatched junction bases: 5. Germline V CDR1 and CDR2: MDHEN, SYDVKM. This CDR3 contains 14 residues. DNA of the CDR3: TGTGCCAGCACCGGGGGACAGATGAACACTGAAGCTTTCTTT. Protein sequence: CASTGGQMNTEAFF. The full variable domain, completed using reference TRBV28 and TRBJ1-1, is DVKVTQSSRYLVKRTGEKVFLECVQDMDHENMFWYRQDPGLGLRLIYFSYDVKMKEKGDIPEGYSVSREKKERFSLILESASTNQTSMYLCASTGGQMNTEAFFGQGTRLTVV.

This clone was seen more than once but under ten times. The chain couples TRBV29-1 to TRBJ1-4; TRBD1 matches at 8 bases. Trimming took 3 bases from V and 8 from J; bases not matched to a gene: 11. Germline V gene data show CDR1 as SQVTM and CDR2 as ANQGSEA. The CDR3 runs to 15 residues. The CDR3 is CSVEGSRTGQEKLFF. The CDR3 DNA is TGCAGCGTTGAGGGTTCCAGGACAGGGCAGGAAAAACTGTTTTTT.

For this clone: The junction departs from germline at one end; a sequencing error may be responsible. The chain joins TRBV7-9 to TRBJ2-5; unclear D gene. The CDR3 loop spans 12 amino acids. CDR1 and CDR2 (germline): SEHNR, FQNEAQ (reference sequence). CDR3 DNA sequence: TGTGCCAGCAGCCTTGAGACGCACATTGAGGACTTC. This encodes CASSLETHIEDF. The complete variable domain, with remaining parts taken from reference TRBV7-9 and TRBJ2-5, reads DTGVSQNPRHKITKRGQNVTFRCDPISEHNRLYWYRQTLGQGPEFLTYFQNEAQLEKSRLLSDRFSAERPKGSFSTLEIQRTEQGDSAMYLCASSLETHIEDFGPGTRLLVL.

The CDR3 loop is CASGYGGSYNEQFF. The DNA of the CDR3 is TGTGCTAGTGGTTATGGAGGGTCCTACAATGAGCAGTTCTTC. The chain has TRBV12-5 and TRBJ2-1; a weak D match, TRBD2 (6 bases). The V end was cut by 4 bases, the J end by 1 base, with 8 bases between. CDR1 and CDR2 from the germline V gene are LGHNT and FRNRAP. The CDR3 covers 14 residues.

The CDR3 DNA reads TGTGCCAGCAGCGTACTGGGACTAGGCGCCGGGGAGCTGTTTTTT. Translating it yields CASSVLGLGAGELFF. V is TRBV9 and J is TRBJ2-2, with 8 bases that match TRBD2. V was pared by 1 base and J by 6 bases, with 5 bases of the junction left unmatched. Germline V CDR1 and CDR2: SGDLS, YYNGEE. The CDR3 consists of 15 residues.

This chain connects TRBV9 to TRBJ1-1, with 7 bases identical to TRBD1. V dropped 4 bases and J dropped 6; count of bases not matched to a gene: 15. The CDR3 is made up of 16 amino acids. Looked up from germline, CDR1 is SGDLS and CDR2 is YYNGEE. The chain's CDR3 is CASSPVIDSRGSEAFF. CDR3 sequence (DNA): TGTGCCAGCAGCCCGGTAATCGACAGCAGGGGGTCTGAAGCTTTCTTT.

V is TRBV7-3 and J is TRBJ1-5; TRBD1 might be the D (5 bases). Germline V gives CDR1 SGHTA, CDR2 FQGTGA. The CDR3 extends over 13 amino acids. V lost 6 bases to trimming and J lost 6 bases, with 12 bases between them. This CDR3 is CASSSQVGQPQHF. The CDR3 nucleotides read TGTGCCAGCAGTTCACAGGTGGGTCAGCCCCAGCATTTT.

The V call is TRBV5-1, the J call TRBJ1-2, with TRBD1 as a possible D gene (5 bases). Per germline, CDR1 SGHRS and CDR2 YFSETQ. Trimming left V 1 base short and J 4 bases short, with 14 bases between. The CDR3 totals 15 residues. As DNA, the CDR3 is TGCGCCAGCAGCTTGCTCTCTGGCGGGACCTATGGCTACACCTTC. Translating it yields CASSLLSGGTYGYTF.

DNA for the CDR3: TGCGCCAGCAGCTCGTTTAATAGGACAGTGAGCTCCTATAATTCACCCCTCCACTTT. Its translation: CASSSFNRTVSSYNSPLHF. V is TRBV5-1 and J is TRBJ1-6, with D perhaps matching TRBD1 (6 bases). Germline V lookup: CDR1 SGHRS, CDR2 YFSETQ. The CDR3 covers 19 residues. V lost 3 bases and J lost 0, with 19 bases in between. Based on the CDR3 plus reference TRBV5-1 and TRBJ1-6, the full variable domain is KAGVTQTPRYLIKTRGQQVTLSCSPISGHRSVSWYQQTPGQGLQFLFEYFSETQRNKGNFPGRFSGRQFSNSRSEMNVSTLELGDSALYLCASSSFNRTVSSYNSPLHFGNGTRLTVT.

This chain uses TRBV28 with TRBJ2-4, with TRBD2 matching over 9 bases. This CDR3 region has 13 residues. The germline V gene encodes CDR1 MDHEN and CDR2 SYDVKM. J was trimmed by 14 bases and V by 3 bases; bases with no gene match: 8. This chain's CDR3 is CASSLRREGGKYF. The CDR3 DNA reads as TGTGCCAGCAGTTTGAGGCGGGAGGGGGGGAAGTACTTC. Full variable domain (rest looked up from reference TRBV28 and TRBJ2-4): DVKVTQSSRYLVKRTGEKVFLECVQDMDHENMFWYRQDPGLGLRLIYFSYDVKMKEKGDIPEGYSVSREKKERFSLILESASTNQTSMYLCASSLRREGGKYFGAGTRLSVL.

V and J are TRBV27 and TRBJ2-3, with 12 bases aligning to TRBD2. The germline V gene has CDR1 MNHEY and CDR2 SMNVEV (reference sequence). Trimming removed 5 bases from V and 4 bases from J; junction bases left unmatched: 7. The CDR3 has 16 residues. This CDR3 reads CASSPRLAGVPDTQYF. CDR3 nucleotide sequence: TGTGCCAGCAGTCCGAGACTAGCGGGAGTCCCAGATACGCAGTATTTT.

The V and J genes are TRBV5-1 and TRBJ1-1, with 7 bases identical to TRBD1. CDR1 and CDR2 (germline): SGHRS, YFSETQ. V gave up 3 bases and J gave up 0 bases; unmatched junction bases: 2. The CDR3 extends over 14 amino acids. In DNA form, the CDR3 reads TGCGCCAGCAGCTCGGGACAGTTGAACACTGAAGCTTTCTTT. This encodes CASSSGQLNTEAFF.

This clone was found once. V gene TRBV5-1 combines with J gene TRBJ2-7; possible D gene TRBD1, 6 bases. This CDR3 has 13 amino acids. Germline CDR1 is SGHRS and CDR2 is YFSETQ. Trimming took 4 bases from V and 4 from J, leaving 12 bases between them. The CDR3 region has the DNA TGCGCCAGCAGCGGAGACACAGGGTACGAGCAGTACTTC. This gives the protein CASSGDTGYEQYF.

The genes are TRBV3-1 (or the pseudogene TRBV3-2) and TRBJ2-3; 7 positions match TRBD2. This CDR3 has 14 residues. V dropped 3 bases and J dropped 6; count of bases not matched to a gene: 6. Germline V gene lookup returns CDR1 LGHDT and CDR2 YNNKEL (reference sequence). The CDR3, as DNA: TGTGCCAGCAGCCAGCGGGAGTACAGCGATACGCAGTATTTT. Protein product: CASSQREYSDTQYF.

V is TRBV5-4 and J is TRBJ2-3; TRBD2 is a possible D gene (7 bases). Germline CDR1 reads SGHNT; CDR2 reads YYREEE (reference sequence). The CDR3 is 15 amino acids. V lost 10 bases, J lost 0 bases, and 18 bases lay in between. The CDR3 reads CAFRDGGASTDTQYF. The CDR3 DNA reads TGTGCCTTCCGAGATGGGGGGGCCAGCACAGATACGCAGTATTTT.

The chain is built from TRBV4-3 and TRBJ1-2, with 9 bases matching TRBD1. Per germline, CDR1 LGHNA and CDR2 YSLEER. The V segment lost 0 bases and the J segment 5 bases; nucleotides outside the gene matches: 4. The CDR3 extends over 15 amino acids. CDR3 amino acids: CASSQELQGAYGYTF. CDR3 nucleotide sequence: TGCGCCAGCAGCCAAGAATTACAGGGGGCGTATGGCTACACCTTC.

The chain joins TRBV2 to TRBJ2-7; a weak D match, TRBD2 (5 bases). The CDR3 runs 16 residues. Germline CDR1 and CDR2: SNHLY and FYNNEI. V was clipped by 8 bases and J by 6 bases, with 26 bases between them. CDR3 region: CASATPGVGKMSEQYF. In DNA form, the CDR3 reads TGTGCCAGCGCTACCCCCGGGGTAGGGAAAATGAGCGAGCAGTACTTC.

About this clone itself: Its ends do not fully match the called genes, so a read error is possible. This same CDR3 is encoded by further DNA sequences in the sample. This chain connects TRBV9 to TRBJ2-5; TRBD2 agrees at 9 bases. The CDR3 is 15 residues long. Germline values: CDR1 SGDLS, CDR2 YYNGEE. In DNA, the CDR3 is TGTCCCAGCCGCGGCGGGGGGGGGCCCCAAGAGACCCAGTACTTC. It is translated as CPSRGGGGPQETQYF.

This clone was counted between two and nine times. The V call is TRBV7-9, the J call TRBJ2-3; D is unresolved. The CDR3 extends over 13 amino acids. CDR1 and CDR2 (germline): SEHNR, FQNEAQ (reference sequence). Trimming removed 10 bases at V and 0 bases at J, with 11 bases between. CDR3 region: CANAAASTDTQYF. The DNA of the CDR3 is TGTGCCAACGCGGCGGCGAGCACAGATACGCAGTATTTT.

The gene calls are TRBV20-1 and TRBJ1-4, with 8 nucleotides matching TRBD1. Per the germline V gene, CDR1 is DFQATT and CDR2 is SNEGSKA (reference sequence). J was trimmed by 8 bases and V by 3 bases; bases with no gene match: 8. This CDR3 spans 14 amino acids. CDR3 region: CSASRAGTGEKLFF. As DNA, the CDR3 is TGCAGTGCTAGTCGCGCAGGGACAGGAGAAAAACTGTTTTTT.

This sequence joins TRBV10-2 and TRBJ2-5; 8 nucleotides agree with TRBD2. CDR3 length: 14 residues. V lost 6 bases and J lost 2; bases outside the gene matches: 5. CDR1 is WSHSY, CDR2 SAAADI, per germline. The chain's CDR3 is CASRDSGIQETQYF. The CDR3 DNA follows: TGCGCCAGCAGGGATAGCGGGATTCAAGAGACCCAGTACTTC.

The chain carries TRBV7-2 and TRBJ2-7, with 15 bases identical to TRBD2. Germline loops: CDR1 SGHTA, CDR2 FQGNSA. The CDR3 consists of 16 residues. V was pared by 4 bases and J by 3 bases, with 4 bases of the junction left unmatched. The CDR3 coding sequence is TGTGCCAGCAGCTCCAGGACTAGCGGGAGGGTCTACGAGCAGTACTTC. Its translation is CASSSRTSGRVYEQYF.

V is TRBV10-1 and J is TRBJ2-1, with a weak D call TRBD2 (5 bases). The CDR3 has 13 amino acids. V shed 6 bases and J shed 4 bases, with 10 bases lying between them. Germline lookup yields CDR1 WNHNN and CDR2 SYGVQD (reference sequence). The CDR3: CASRGRGYNEQFF. The CDR3 DNA follows: TGCGCCAGCAGGGGTCGGGGTTACAATGAGCAGTTCTTC.